The rows below give T cell receptor beta chains drawn from one sample of a study of CD4 T cells in relation to SARS-CoV-2 and coronaviruses. These receptors are not linked to any known antigen. Measured with immunoSEQ multiplex PCR; TCRdb has only the in-frame clones, and not every one. The sample has roughly 38,000 clones, roughly 84% seen once. The material sequenced was naive CD4+ T cells from PBMCs, cultured in vitro. The origin of the receptors is an adult with COVID-19. CDR3s include the opening cysteine and the closing phenylalanine or tryptophan. D genes are given only for firm matches. The size field is filled for only some rows; it gives once, few, many or a size class.

v_gene: TRBV7-2; j_gene: TRBJ2-5; d_gene: TRBD2; abundance: NA; CDR3aa: CASSLIELANPETQYF; CDR3nt: TGTGCCAGCAGCTTAATCGAACTAGCGAATCCCGAGACCCAGTACTTC
v_gene: TRBV19; j_gene: TRBJ2-3; d_gene: NA; abundance: NA; CDR3aa: CASSMGDADTQYF; CDR3nt: TGTGCCAGTAGTATGGGGGATGCAGATACGCAGTATTTT
v_gene: TRBV18; j_gene: TRBJ1-1; d_gene: NA; abundance: NA; CDR3aa: CASSPRSGDTEAFF; CDR3nt: TGTGCCAGCTCACCAAGGTCAGGGGACACTGAAGCTTTCTTT
v_gene: TRBV9; j_gene: TRBJ1-2; d_gene: NA; abundance: NA; CDR3aa: CASSPSGALDYGYTF; CDR3nt: TGTGCCAGCAGCCCTAGTGGGGCTTTGGACTATGGCTACACCTTC
v_gene: TRBV9; j_gene: TRBJ2-3; d_gene: NA; abundance: NA; CDR3aa: CASSPYLGTNPSDTQYF; CDR3nt: TGTGCCAGCAGCCCCTACCTGGGGACAAACCCGTCTGATACGCAGTATTTT
v_gene: TRBV4-2; j_gene: TRBJ1-1; d_gene: NA; abundance: NA; CDR3aa: CASSTRLGEITEAFF; CDR3nt: TGTGCCAGCAGCACCAGGCTAGGGGAGATAACTGAAGCTTTCTTT
v_gene: TRBV7-2; j_gene: TRBJ2-7; d_gene: NA; abundance: once; CDR3aa: CASSLVWFEQYF; CDR3nt: TGTGCCAGCAGCTTAGTATGGTTCGAGCAGTACTTC
v_gene: TRBV7-9; j_gene: TRBJ1-3; d_gene: NA; abundance: few; CDR3aa: CASSSFLRSGNTIYF; CDR3nt: TGTGCCAGCAGCTCCTTTTTGAGAAGTGGAAACACCATATATTTT
v_gene: TRBV18; j_gene: TRBJ2-3; d_gene: NA; abundance: NA; CDR3aa: CASSQGRRTDTQYF; CDR3nt: TGTGCCAGCTCCCAAGGGAGGCGCACAGATACGCAGTATTTT
v_gene: TRBV5-4; j_gene: TRBJ2-1; d_gene: NA; abundance: NA; CDR3aa: CASSSNTGTRLNEQFF; CDR3nt: TGTGCCAGCAGCTCAAATACAGGGACCCGATTGAATGAGCAGTTCTTC
v_gene: TRBV7-9; j_gene: TRBJ1-1; d_gene: TRBD1; abundance: few; CDR3aa: CASSSQGAFVTEAFF; CDR3nt: TGTGCCAGCAGCTCACAGGGGGCTTTTGTCACTGAAGCTTTCTTT
v_gene: TRBV28; j_gene: TRBJ1-1; d_gene: NA; abundance: NA; CDR3aa: CASRDSYTEAFF; CDR3nt: TGTGCCAGCAGGGATTCCTACACTGAAGCTTTCTTT
v_gene: TRBV9; j_gene: TRBJ1-3; d_gene: NA; abundance: NA; CDR3aa: CASSVGAGGNTIYF; CDR3nt: TGTGCCAGCAGCGTAGGGGCGGGAGGAAACACCATATATTTT
v_gene: TRBV3-1/TRBV3-2; j_gene: TRBJ2-5; d_gene: NA; abundance: NA; CDR3aa: CASSQDLDATQYF; CDR3nt: TGTGCCAGCAGCCAAGATCTGGACGCGACCCAGTACTTC
v_gene: TRBV6-5; j_gene: TRBJ1-5; d_gene: TRBD1; abundance: NA; CDR3aa: CASSPGTEHQPQHF; CDR3nt: TGTGCCAGCAGTCCCGGGACAGAGCATCAGCCCCAGCATTTT
v_gene: TRBV7-3; j_gene: TRBJ1-1; d_gene: NA; abundance: NA; CDR3aa: CASSLDRNTEAFF; CDR3nt: TGTGCCAGCAGCCTGGACAGGAACACTGAAGCTTTCTTT
v_gene: TRBV24-1; j_gene: TRBJ2-2; d_gene: TRBD1; abundance: NA; CDR3aa: CATSDPGQGEVGELFF; CDR3nt: TGTGCCACCAGTGACCCGGGACAGGGGGAAGTCGGGGAGCTGTTTTTT
v_gene: TRBV27; j_gene: TRBJ1-2; d_gene: NA; abundance: NA; CDR3aa: CASSTGENGYTF; CDR3nt: TGTGCCAGCAGTACGGGGGAGAATGGCTACACCTTC
v_gene: TRBV5-6; j_gene: TRBJ1-1; d_gene: NA; abundance: NA; CDR3aa: CASSLINSANTEAFF; CDR3nt: TGTGCCAGCAGCTTAATTAACAGCGCCAACACTGAAGCTTTCTTT
v_gene: TRBV5-1; j_gene: TRBJ2-2; d_gene: NA; abundance: NA; CDR3aa: CASSLRDLPTGELFF; CDR3nt: TGCGCCAGCAGCTTAAGGGACCTGCCCACCGGGGAGCTGTTTTTT
v_gene: TRBV27; j_gene: TRBJ2-7; d_gene: TRBD2; abundance: NA; CDR3aa: CATSAAGGLYEQYF; CDR3nt: TGTGCCACCAGTGCGGCGGGAGGGTTATACGAGCAGTACTTC
v_gene: TRBV9; j_gene: TRBJ1-1; d_gene: NA; abundance: NA; CDR3aa: CASSASRGGNTEAFF; CDR3nt: TGTGCCAGCAGTGCCTCCAGGGGCGGGAACACTGAAGCTTTCTTT
v_gene: TRBV10-3; j_gene: TRBJ1-4; d_gene: NA; abundance: NA; CDR3aa: CAIGEEGHNEKLFF; CDR3nt: TGTGCCATCGGGGAAGAGGGGCACAATGAAAAACTGTTTTTT
v_gene: TRBV5-5; j_gene: TRBJ1-2; d_gene: NA; abundance: NA; CDR3aa: CASSLLGSQVDGYTF; CDR3nt: TGTGCCAGCAGCTTGCTGGGTAGTCAGGTGGATGGCTACACCTTC
v_gene: TRBV3-1/TRBV3-2; j_gene: TRBJ1-1; d_gene: NA; abundance: few; CDR3aa: CASRKRGRTNTEAFF; CDR3nt: TGTGCCAGCAGAAAACGCGGGCGTACGAACACTGAAGCTTTCTTT
v_gene: TRBV18; j_gene: TRBJ1-6; d_gene: NA; abundance: NA; CDR3aa: CASSQDLDSPLHF; CDR3nt: TGTGCCAGCTCCCAGGACTTGGATTCACCCCTCCACTTT